The 8 T cell receptor beta chains below were found in one sample sequenced in a study of OX40 agonist ivuxolimab in advanced cancers. Profiled with immunoSEQ multiplex PCR; TCRdb holds only in-frame clones, not every one. The sample records 72,000 or so clones, roughly 89% being singletons. The sequencing used CD4+ or CD8+ T cells sorted from blood, collected in a trial of the OX40 agonist ivuxolimab. These receptors were obtained from an adult with an advanced solid tumor such as melanoma, head and neck, liver or kidney cancer.

The J gene is TRBJ2-3, the V gene TRBV7-2; TRBD2 is a possible D gene (5 bases). The CDR3 extends over 15 amino acids. V was trimmed by 1 base and J by 10 bases, leaving 18 bases between them. The germline gives CDR1 SGHTA, CDR2 FQGNSA. Here the CDR3 DNA reads TGTGCCAGCAGCTTAGTGGCTAGTTCGGGGAGTCCGCAGTATTTT. Translation: CASSLVASSGSPQYF.

The sample holds a few counts of this clone. J is TRBJ2-3 and V is TRBV28; D gene unclear. V gave up 4 bases and J gave up 0 bases, with 17 bases separating them. The germline CDR1 and CDR2 sequences are MDHEN and SYDVKM. The CDR3 has 17 residues. The CDR3 reads CASSSWTVLSSTDTQYF. The CDR3 nucleotides read TGTGCCAGCAGTTCCTGGACGGTTCTTTCTAGCACAGATACGCAGTATTTT.

The rearrangement joins TRBV27 to TRBJ2-5, with 9 bases matching TRBD2. This CDR3 comprises 15 residues. V was pared by 2 bases and J by 5 bases, with 6 bases of the junction left unmatched. Germline V CDR1 and CDR2: MNHEY, SMNVEV (reference sequence). CDR3 residues: CASSLIAGEGETQYF. The CDR3 DNA reads as TGTGCCAGCAGTTTAATAGCGGGAGAGGGGGAGACCCAGTACTTC.

CDR3 amino acids: CASSSEGGNSPLHF. The CDR3 bases are TGCGCCAGCAGCTCGGAGGGCGGGAATTCACCCCTCCACTTT. The chain couples TRBV5-1 to TRBJ1-6, with unresolved D. The germline CDR1 and CDR2 sequences are SGHRS and YFSETQ. V gave up 3 bases and J gave up 7 bases, with 11 bases separating them. The CDR3 runs to 14 residues.

This rearrangement joins TRBV4-1 to TRBJ2-7; D not certain. Germline V CDR1 and CDR2: MGHRA, YSYEKL. CDR3 length: 12 amino acids. The ends were cut back, 2 bases at V and 3 bases at J, with 5 bases in the middle. The CDR3, as DNA: TGCGCCAGCAGCCAATTTTACTACGAGCAGTACTTC. This gives the protein CASSQFYYEQYF.

The CDR3 here is CASSLFWGAQETQYF. In DNA, the CDR3 is TGTGCCAGCAGTTTATTCTGGGGAGCCCAAGAGACCCAGTACTTC. The rearrangement joins TRBV27 to TRBJ2-5; TRBD2 might be the D (5 bases). Trimming took 1 base from V and 1 from J, leaving 10 bases between them. This CDR3 has 15 residues. The germline CDR1 and CDR2 sequences are MNHEY and SMNVEV (reference sequence).

To note about this clone: The conserved phenylalanine or tryptophan is not found at the CDR3 terminus, so this likely reflects a read error. The chain employs TRBV23-1 and TRBJ2-7; D is ambiguous. TRBV23-1 is filed as an ORF, its function uncertain. Trimming cost V 2 bases and J 2 bases, with 13 bases left between them. The CDR3 spans 15 residues. CDR3: CASSQIRRIPYEQYL. DNA of the CDR3: TGCGCCAGCAGTCAAATTCGCAGGATTCCCTACGAGCAGTACTTA.

DNA for the CDR3: TGTGCCAGTTCTAGACAACCAACTAATGAAAAACTGTTTTTT. Translation: CASSRQPTNEKLFF. The chain carries TRBV6-1 and TRBJ1-4, with unresolved D. The CDR3 extends over 14 amino acids. The germline V gene has CDR1 MNHNS and CDR2 SASEGT. V lost 9 bases and J lost 0, with 11 bases in between.